The 9 T cell receptor beta chains below come from one sample, sequenced in a study of cytomegalovirus exposure and HLA in healthy donors (dated by TCRdb to 2016 to 2017). Library method: the immunoSEQ multiplex PCR assay. A mixture of 60 forward primers for TCR Vbeta segments and 13 reverse primers for TCR Jbeta segments was used in the multiplex PCR. TCRdb limited this immuneACCESS table to in-frame rearrangements with V and J called. A share of clones is missing; checked studies link under half to unresolved V genes, and the rest is unexplained. Recorded for this sample are roughly 160,000 clones; approximately 88% of them occurred a single time. Of the sample, 0.85% to 1% falls within the top ten clones. The sample comprised PBMCs. These receptors all stem from a young woman in good health and CMV-seronegative.

This chain joins TRBV6-5 and TRBJ2-5; 8 bases line up with TRBD2. Near its end, the DNA agrees better with TRBJ2-7, so the J call may be wrong. The CDR3 spans 15 residues. Germline V lookup: CDR1 MNHEY, CDR2 SVGAGI. The DNA of the CDR3 is TGTGCCAGCAGTCTGATCGGGGGGGGCTCCTACGAGCAGTACTTC. Translated: CASSLIGGGSYEQYF.

This chain links TRBV19 with TRBJ1-5, with a possible D match to TRBD1 (6 bases). The germline V and J ends were trimmed by 4 bases and 1 base, with 11 bases remaining between them. The CDR3 contains 15 residues. Per the germline V gene, CDR1 is LNHDA and CDR2 is SQIVND (reference sequence). In DNA, the CDR3 is TGTGCCAGTAGTAGGTCAGGGGCCAGCAATCAGCCCCAGCATTTT. Amino acid sequence: CASSRSGASNQPQHF.

V and J are TRBV6-5 and TRBJ2-7; maybe TRBD2 (5 bases). This CDR3 has 13 amino acids. Looked up from germline, CDR1 is MNHEY and CDR2 is SVGAGI. V was pared by 11 bases and J by 1 base, with 15 bases between. The CDR3 bases are TGTGCCGCAGCGGCTAAGGGATCCTACGAGCAGTACTTC. This sequence encodes CAAAAKGSYEQYF.

This sequence joins TRBV27 and TRBJ1-3; D is uncertain. Germline CDR1 and CDR2: MNHEY and SMNVEV (reference sequence). The V gene lost 4 bases and the J gene lost 0 bases, with 10 bases spanning the gap. The CDR3 is 15 residues long. CDR3 nucleotides: TGTGCCAGCAGTTCCTTTACAAACTCTGGAAACACCATATATTTT. This codes for CASSSFTNSGNTIYF.

The rearrangement links TRBV29-1 to TRBJ1-2; no reliable D call. V was clipped by 3 bases and J by 4 bases, with 9 bases between them. CDR3 length: 12 amino acids. Germline V lookup: CDR1 SQVTM, CDR2 ANQGSEA. The CDR3 coding sequence is TGCAGCGTTGACTCTCAGGCCTATGGCTACACCTTC. Protein product: CSVDSQAYGYTF. Full variable domain (rest looked up from reference TRBV29-1 and TRBJ1-2): SAVISQKPSRDICQRGTSLTIQCQVDSQVTMMFWYRQQPGQSLTLIATANQGSEATYESGFVIDKFPISRPNLTFSTLTVSNMSPEDSSIYLCSVDSQAYGYTFGSGTRLTVV.

A single count supports this clone. This chain joins TRBV20-1 and TRBJ2-5, with D unresolved. CDR3 size: 11 residues. With 6 bases removed from V and 4 bases from J, the gap between germline ends came to 9 bases. Germline V gene sequence: CDR1 DFQATT, CDR2 SNEGSKA (reference sequence). The CDR3 spells CSALAGETQYF. The CDR3, as DNA: TGCAGTGCCTTAGCCGGAGAGACCCAGTACTTC.

This chain uses TRBV25-1 with TRBJ1-1; D is possibly TRBD1 (5 bases). This CDR3 comprises 15 residues. V shed 5 bases and J shed 1 base, with 14 bases lying between them. Germline CDR1 MGHDK, CDR2 SYGVNS. CDR3 bases: TGTGCCAGCAGTCCAGGGCGGGGGAGGAACACTGAAGCTTTCTTT. It translates to CASSPGRGRNTEAFF.

The chain carries TRBV10-2 and TRBJ2-1; the D is unclear. Trimming removed 5 bases from V and 6 bases from J, with 14 bases in between. Germline lookup yields CDR1 WSHSY and CDR2 SAAADI. CDR3 length: 14 residues. CDR3 bases: TGCGCCAGCAGTTGGAACAGCTTGGGCAATGAGCAGTTCTTC. It codes for CASSWNSLGNEQFF.

The CDR3 spells CASSLGDRPNQPQHF. Here the CDR3 DNA reads TGTGCCAGCAGTTTAGGGGACAGGCCCAATCAGCCCCAGCATTTT. The chain links TRBV28 to TRBJ1-5, with 8 bases matching TRBD1. Germline loops: CDR1 MDHEN, CDR2 SYDVKM. V dropped 2 bases and J dropped 3; count of bases not matched to a gene: 3. The CDR3 totals 15 residues.